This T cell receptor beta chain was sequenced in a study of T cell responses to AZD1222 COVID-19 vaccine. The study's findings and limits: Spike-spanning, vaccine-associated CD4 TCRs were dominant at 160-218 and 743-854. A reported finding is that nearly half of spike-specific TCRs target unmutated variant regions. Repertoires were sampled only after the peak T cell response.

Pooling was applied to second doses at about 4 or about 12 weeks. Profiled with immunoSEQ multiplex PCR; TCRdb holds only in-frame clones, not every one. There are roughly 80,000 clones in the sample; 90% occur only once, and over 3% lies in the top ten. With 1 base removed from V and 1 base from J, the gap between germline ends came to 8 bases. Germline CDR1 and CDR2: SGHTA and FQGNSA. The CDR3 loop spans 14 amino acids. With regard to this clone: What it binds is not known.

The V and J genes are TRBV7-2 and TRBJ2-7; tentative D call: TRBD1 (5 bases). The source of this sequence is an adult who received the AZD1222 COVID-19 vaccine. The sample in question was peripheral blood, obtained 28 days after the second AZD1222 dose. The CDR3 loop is CASSLDRYSYEQYF. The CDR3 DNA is TGTGCCAGCAGCTTAGACAGGTATTCCTACGAGCAGTACTTC.